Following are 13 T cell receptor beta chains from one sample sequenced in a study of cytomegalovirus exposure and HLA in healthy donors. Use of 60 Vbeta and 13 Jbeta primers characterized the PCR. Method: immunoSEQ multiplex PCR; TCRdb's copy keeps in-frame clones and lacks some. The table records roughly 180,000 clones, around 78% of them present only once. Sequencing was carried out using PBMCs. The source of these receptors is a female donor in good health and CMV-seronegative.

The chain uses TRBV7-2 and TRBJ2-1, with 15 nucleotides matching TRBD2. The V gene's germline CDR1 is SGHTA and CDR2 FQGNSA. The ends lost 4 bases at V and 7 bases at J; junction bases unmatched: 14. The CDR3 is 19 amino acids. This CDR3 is CASSSRLPGLAGGDNEQFF. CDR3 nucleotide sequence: TGTGCCAGCAGCTCCAGGCTTCCGGGACTAGCGGGAGGCGATAATGAGCAGTTCTTC.

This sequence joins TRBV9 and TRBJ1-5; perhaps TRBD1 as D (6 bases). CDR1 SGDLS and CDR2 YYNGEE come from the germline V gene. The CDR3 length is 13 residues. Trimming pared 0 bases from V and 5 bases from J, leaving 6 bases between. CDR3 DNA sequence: TGTGCCAGCAGCGTAGGACAGGATCAGCCCCAGCATTTT. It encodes CASSVGQDQPQHF.

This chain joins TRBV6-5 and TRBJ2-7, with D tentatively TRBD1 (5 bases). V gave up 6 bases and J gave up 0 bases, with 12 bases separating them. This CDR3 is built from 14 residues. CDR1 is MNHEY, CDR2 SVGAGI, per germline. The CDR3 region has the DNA TGTGCCAGCAGGATAGACAGTTACTCCTACGAGCAGTACTTC. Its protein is CASRIDSYSYEQYF.

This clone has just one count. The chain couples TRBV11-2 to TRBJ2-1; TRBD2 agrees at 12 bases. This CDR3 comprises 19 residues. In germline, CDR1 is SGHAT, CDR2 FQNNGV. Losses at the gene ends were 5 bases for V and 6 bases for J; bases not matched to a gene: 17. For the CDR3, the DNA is TGTGCCAGCAGCCTATCCGGGACTAGCGGGCTGGAACTTTCCAATGAGCAGTTCTTC. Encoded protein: CASSLSGTSGLELSNEQFF. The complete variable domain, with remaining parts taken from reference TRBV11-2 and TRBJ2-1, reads EAGVAQSPRYKIIEKRQSVAFWCNPISGHATLYWYQQILGQGPKLLIQFQNNGVVDDSQLPKDRFSAERLKGVDSTLKIQPAKLEDSAVYLCASSLSGTSGLELSNEQFFGPGTRLTVL.

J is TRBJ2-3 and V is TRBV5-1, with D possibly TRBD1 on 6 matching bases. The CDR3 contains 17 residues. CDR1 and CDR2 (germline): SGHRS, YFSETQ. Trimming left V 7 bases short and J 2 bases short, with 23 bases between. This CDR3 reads CASAQGTIITFTDTQYF. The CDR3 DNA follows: TGCGCCAGCGCCCAGGGGACCATAATCACTTTCACAGATACGCAGTATTTT.

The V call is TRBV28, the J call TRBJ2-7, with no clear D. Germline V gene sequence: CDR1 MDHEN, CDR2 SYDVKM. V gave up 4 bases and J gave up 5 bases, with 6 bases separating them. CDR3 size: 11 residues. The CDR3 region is CASSSLDEQYF. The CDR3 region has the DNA TGTGCCAGCAGTTCATTAGACGAGCAGTACTTC.

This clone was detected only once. The CDR3 loop reads CASSREGNTEAFF. Written as DNA, the CDR3 is TGTGCCAGCAGCCGCGAGGGAAACACTGAAGCTTTCTTT. V gene TRBV7-9 combines with J gene TRBJ1-1; D unresolved. V gave up 5 bases and J gave up 2 bases, with 9 bases separating them. The CDR3 contains 13 residues. The germline V gene encodes CDR1 SEHNR and CDR2 FQNEAQ (reference sequence).

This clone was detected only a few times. This CDR3 reads CASSLSSDTQYF. The CDR3 bases are TGTGCCAGCAGTTTATCGTCGGATACGCAGTATTTT. The chain recombines TRBV27 with TRBJ2-3; no clear D. V lost 0 bases, J lost 6 bases, and 4 bases lay in between. The length of the CDR3 is 12 residues. Germline V gene sequence: CDR1 MNHEY, CDR2 SMNVEV (reference sequence).

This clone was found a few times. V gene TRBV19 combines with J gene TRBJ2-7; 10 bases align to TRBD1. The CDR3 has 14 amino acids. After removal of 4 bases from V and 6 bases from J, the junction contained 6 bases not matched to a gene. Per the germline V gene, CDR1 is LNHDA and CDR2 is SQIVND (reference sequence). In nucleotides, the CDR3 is TGTGCCAGTAGTACGACCGGGACAGGGGTCGAGCAGTACTTC. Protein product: CASSTTGTGVEQYF. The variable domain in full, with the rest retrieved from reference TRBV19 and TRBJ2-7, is DGGITQSPKYLFRKEGQNVTLSCEQNLNHDAMYWYRQDPGQGLRLIYYSQIVNDFQKGDIAEGYSVSREKKESFPLTVTSAQKNPTAFYLCASSTTGTGVEQYFGPGTRLTVT.

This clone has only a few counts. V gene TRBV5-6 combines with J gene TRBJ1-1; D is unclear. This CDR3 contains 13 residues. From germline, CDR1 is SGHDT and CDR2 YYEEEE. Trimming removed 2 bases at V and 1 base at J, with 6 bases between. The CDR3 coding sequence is TGTGCCAGCAGCTTAACTCGGAACACTGAAGCTTTCTTT. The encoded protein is CASSLTRNTEAFF.

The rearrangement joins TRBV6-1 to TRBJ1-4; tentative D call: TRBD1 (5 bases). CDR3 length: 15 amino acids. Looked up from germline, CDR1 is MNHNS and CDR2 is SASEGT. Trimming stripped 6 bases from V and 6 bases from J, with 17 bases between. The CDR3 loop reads CASSAAGLGDEKLFF. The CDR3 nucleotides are TGTGCCAGCAGCGCGGCGGGGCTAGGGGATGAAAAACTGTTTTTT.

CDR3 in amino acids: CASSVITGEITDTQYF. For the CDR3, the DNA is TGTGCCAGCAGCGTAATCACGGGGGAGATCACAGATACGCAGTATTTT. V is TRBV9 and J is TRBJ2-3; D is possibly TRBD2 (6 bases). This CDR3 contains 16 residues. Germline-derived CDR1 and CDR2 are SGDLS and YYNGEE. Trimming stripped 1 base from V and 2 bases from J, with 14 bases between.

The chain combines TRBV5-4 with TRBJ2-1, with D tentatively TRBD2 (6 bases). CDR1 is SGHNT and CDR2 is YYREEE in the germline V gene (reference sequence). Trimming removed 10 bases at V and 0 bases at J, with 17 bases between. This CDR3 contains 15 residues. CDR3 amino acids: CASSLGGSSYNEQFF. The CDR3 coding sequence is TGTGCCTCTTCCCTGGGAGGTAGCTCCTACAATGAGCAGTTCTTC.